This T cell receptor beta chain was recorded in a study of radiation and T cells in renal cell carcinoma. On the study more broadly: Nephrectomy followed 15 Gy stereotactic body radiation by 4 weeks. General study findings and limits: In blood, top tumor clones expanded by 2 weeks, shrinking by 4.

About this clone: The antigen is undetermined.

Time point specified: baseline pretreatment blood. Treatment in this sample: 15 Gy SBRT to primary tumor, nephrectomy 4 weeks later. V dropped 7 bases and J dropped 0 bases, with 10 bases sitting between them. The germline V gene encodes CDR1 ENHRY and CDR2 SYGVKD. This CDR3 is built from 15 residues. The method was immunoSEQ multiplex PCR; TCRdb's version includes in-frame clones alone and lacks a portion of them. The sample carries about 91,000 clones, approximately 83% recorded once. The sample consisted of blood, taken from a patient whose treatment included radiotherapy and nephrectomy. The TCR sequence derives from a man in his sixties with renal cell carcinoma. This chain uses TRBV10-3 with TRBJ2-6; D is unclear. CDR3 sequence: CAINGITSGANVLTF. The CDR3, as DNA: TGTGCCATCAATGGCATCACCTCTGGGGCCAACGTCCTGACTTTC.